What follows describes a single T cell receptor beta chain. These data are taken from a study of blood T cell repertoires in COVID-19. Study context: There were acute and convalescent COVID-19 samples, and they came from the United States, Italy and Spain. PBMCs, B-cell-depleted T cells, or T cells provided the cDNA or gDNA that made up the material.

Original methodology: Quantification of nucleated cells was approximated via reference gene primer amplification. Measured with immunoSEQ multiplex PCR; TCRdb has only the in-frame clones, and not every one. The V and J calls and clone size are taken from that table; D and trimming were inferred from the DNA. The sample includes under 250,000 clones, roughly four fifths of them seen just once. The sample comprised peripheral blood. This TCR came from a woman in her thirties who had recovered from COVID-19.

DNA of the CDR3: TGTGCCAGCATACCAATTATAGCGGGAGGACCCCCCGAGCAGTACTTC. Encoded protein: CASIPIIAGGPPEQYF. This chain joins TRBV2 and TRBJ2-7; 10 nucleotides match TRBD2. J was trimmed by 6 bases and V by 7 bases; bases with no gene match: 15. The CDR3 spans 16 residues. Germline CDR1 reads SNHLY; CDR2 reads FYNNEI.